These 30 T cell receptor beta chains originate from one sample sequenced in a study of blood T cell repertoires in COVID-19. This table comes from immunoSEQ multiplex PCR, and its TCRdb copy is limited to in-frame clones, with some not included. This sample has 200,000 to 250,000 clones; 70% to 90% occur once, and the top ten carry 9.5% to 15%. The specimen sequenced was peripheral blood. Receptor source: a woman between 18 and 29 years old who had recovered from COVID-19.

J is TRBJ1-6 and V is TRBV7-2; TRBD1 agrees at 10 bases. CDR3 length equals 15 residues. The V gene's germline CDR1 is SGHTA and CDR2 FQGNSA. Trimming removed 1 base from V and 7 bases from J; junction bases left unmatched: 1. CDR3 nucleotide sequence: TGTGCCAGCAGCTTAGTGGGACAGGGGAATTCACCCCTCCACTTT. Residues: CASSLVGQGNSPLHF.

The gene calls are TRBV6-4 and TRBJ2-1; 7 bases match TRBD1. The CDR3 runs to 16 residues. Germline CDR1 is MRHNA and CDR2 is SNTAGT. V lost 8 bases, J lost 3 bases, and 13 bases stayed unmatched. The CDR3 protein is CASRAPGQRYYNEQFF. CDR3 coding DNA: TGTGCCAGCCGCGCCCCGGGACAGCGTTACTACAATGAGCAGTTCTTC.

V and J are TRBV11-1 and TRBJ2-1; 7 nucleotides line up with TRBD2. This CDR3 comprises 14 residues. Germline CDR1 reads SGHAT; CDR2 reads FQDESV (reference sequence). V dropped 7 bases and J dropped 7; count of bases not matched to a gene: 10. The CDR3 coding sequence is TGTGCCAGCACCCCCAGGATGCGGGAGAATGAGCAGTTCTTC. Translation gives CASTPRMRENEQFF.

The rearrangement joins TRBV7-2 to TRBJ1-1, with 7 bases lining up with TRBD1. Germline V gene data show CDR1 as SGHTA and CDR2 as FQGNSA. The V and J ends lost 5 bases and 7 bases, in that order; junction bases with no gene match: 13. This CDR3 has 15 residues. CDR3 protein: CASSPQGGSSREAFF. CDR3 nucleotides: TGTGCCAGCAGCCCCCAGGGGGGCAGTTCGCGTGAAGCTTTCTTT.

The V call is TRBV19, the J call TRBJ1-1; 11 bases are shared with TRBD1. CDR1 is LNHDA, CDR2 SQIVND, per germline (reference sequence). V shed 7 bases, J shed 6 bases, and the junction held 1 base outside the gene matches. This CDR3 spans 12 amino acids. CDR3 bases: TGTGCCAGTATGGGACAGGGGGCTGAAGCTTTCTTT. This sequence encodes CASMGQGAEAFF.

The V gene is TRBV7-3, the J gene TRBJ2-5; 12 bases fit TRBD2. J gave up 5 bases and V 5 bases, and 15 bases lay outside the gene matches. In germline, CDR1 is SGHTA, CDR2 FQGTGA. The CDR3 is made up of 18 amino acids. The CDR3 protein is CASSLVGSSGRVLETQYF. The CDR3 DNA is TGTGCCAGCAGCCTCGTCGGGTCTAGCGGGAGGGTCTTGGAGACCCAGTACTTC.

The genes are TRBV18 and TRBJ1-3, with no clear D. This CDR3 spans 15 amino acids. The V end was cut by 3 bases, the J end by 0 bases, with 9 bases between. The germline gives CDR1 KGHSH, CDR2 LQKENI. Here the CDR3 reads CASSPGQSSGNTIYF. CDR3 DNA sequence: TGTGCCAGCTCACCTGGGCAGTCCTCTGGAAACACCATATATTTT.

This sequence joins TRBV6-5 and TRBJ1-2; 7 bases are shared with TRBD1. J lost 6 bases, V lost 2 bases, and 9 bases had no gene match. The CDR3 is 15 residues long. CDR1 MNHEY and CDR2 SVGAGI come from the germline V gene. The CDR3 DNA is TGTGCCAGCAGTTACGAATACCGGGACAGAAATGGCTACACCTTC. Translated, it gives CASSYEYRDRNGYTF.

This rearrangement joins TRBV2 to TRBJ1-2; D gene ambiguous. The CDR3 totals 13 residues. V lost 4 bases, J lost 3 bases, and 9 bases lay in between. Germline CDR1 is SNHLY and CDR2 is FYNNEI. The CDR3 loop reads CASSGLGHYGYTF. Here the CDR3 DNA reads TGTGCCAGCAGTGGACTCGGCCACTATGGCTACACCTTC.

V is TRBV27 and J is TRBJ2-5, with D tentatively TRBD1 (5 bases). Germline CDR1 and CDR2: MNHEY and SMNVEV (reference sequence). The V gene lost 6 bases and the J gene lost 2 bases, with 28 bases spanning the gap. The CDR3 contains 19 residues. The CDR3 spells CASSPFRAGLTQVQETQYF. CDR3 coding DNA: TGTGCCAGCAGCCCATTTAGGGCAGGGCTCACACAAGTACAAGAGACCCAGTACTTC.

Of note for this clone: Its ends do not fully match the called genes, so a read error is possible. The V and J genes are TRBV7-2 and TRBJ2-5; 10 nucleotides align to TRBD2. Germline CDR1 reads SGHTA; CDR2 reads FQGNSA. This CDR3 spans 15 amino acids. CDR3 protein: CASSVGGTSVIREDF. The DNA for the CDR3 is TGTGCCAGCAGCGTGGGTGGGACTAGCGTAATCAGGGAAGACTTC. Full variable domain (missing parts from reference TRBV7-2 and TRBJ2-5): GAGVSQSPSNKVTEKGKDVELRCDPISGHTALYWYRQSLGQGLEFLIYFQGNSAPDKSGLPSDRFSAERTGGSVSTLTIQRTQQEDSAVYLCASSVGGTSVIREDFGPGTRLLVL.

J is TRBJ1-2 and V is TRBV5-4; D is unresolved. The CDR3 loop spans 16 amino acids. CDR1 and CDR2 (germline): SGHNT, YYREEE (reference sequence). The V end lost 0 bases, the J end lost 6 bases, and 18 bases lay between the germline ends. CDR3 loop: CASSLGSLELIHGYTF. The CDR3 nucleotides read TGTGCCAGCAGCTTGGGATCTTTGGAGTTAATCCATGGCTACACCTTC.

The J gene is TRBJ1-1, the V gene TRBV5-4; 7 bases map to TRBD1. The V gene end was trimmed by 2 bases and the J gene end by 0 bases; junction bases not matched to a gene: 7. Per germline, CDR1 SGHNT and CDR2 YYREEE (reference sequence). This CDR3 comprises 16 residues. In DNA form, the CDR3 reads TGTGCCAGCAGCTTAGGGGGCCCCTTAATGAACACTGAAGCTTTCTTT. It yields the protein CASSLGGPLMNTEAFF. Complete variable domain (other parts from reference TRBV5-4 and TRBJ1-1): ETGVTQSPTHLIKTRGQQVTLRCSSQSGHNTVSWYQQALGQGPQFIFQYYREEENGRGNFPPRFSGLQFPNYSSELNVNALELDDSALYLCASSLGGPLMNTEAFFGQGTRLTVV.

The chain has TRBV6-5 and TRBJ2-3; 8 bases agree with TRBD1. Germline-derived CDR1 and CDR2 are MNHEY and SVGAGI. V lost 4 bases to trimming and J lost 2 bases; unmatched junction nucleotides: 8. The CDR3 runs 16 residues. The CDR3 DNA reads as TGTGCCAGCAGTTCCCAGGGACAGGTATCCACAGATACGCAGTATTTT. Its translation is CASSSQGQVSTDTQYF.

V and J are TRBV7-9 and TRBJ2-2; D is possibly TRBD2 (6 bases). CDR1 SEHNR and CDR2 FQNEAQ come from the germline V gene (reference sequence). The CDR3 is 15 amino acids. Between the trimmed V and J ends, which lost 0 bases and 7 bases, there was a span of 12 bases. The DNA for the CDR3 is TGTGCCAGCAGCTTAGCCGGGAGTAAGATCGGGGAGCTGTTTTTT. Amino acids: CASSLAGSKIGELFF.

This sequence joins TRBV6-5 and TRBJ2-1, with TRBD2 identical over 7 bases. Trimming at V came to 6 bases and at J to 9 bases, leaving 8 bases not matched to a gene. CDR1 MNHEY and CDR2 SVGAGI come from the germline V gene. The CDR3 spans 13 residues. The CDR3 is CASSRGLVVEQFF. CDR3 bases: TGTGCCAGCAGCCGAGGACTAGTCGTTGAGCAGTTCTTC.

The CDR3 here is CASSLRDGEAFF. In DNA, the CDR3 is TGTGCCAGCAGCTTAAGAGACGGGGAAGCTTTCTTT. V usage is TRBV7-6 and J usage is TRBJ1-1, with no clear D. The CDR3 is 12 amino acids. V was shortened by 2 bases and J by 8 bases, with 9 bases between the two germline ends. Germline CDR1 and CDR2: SGHVS and FNYEAQ.

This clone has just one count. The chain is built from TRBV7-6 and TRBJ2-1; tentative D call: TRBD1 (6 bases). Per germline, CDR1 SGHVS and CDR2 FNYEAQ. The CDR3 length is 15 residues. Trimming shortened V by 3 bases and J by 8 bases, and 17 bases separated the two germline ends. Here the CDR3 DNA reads TGTGCCAGCAGCTTTAGTCAGGGGCGGTCGCATGAGCAGTTCTTC. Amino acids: CASSFSQGRSHEQFF.

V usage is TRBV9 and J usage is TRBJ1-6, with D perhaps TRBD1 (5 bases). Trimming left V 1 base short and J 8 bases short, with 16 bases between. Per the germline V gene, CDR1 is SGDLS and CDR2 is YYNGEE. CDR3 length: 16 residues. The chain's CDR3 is CASSVKSRAGDSPLHF. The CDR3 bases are TGTGCCAGCAGCGTAAAATCCAGGGCTGGGGATTCACCCCTCCACTTT.

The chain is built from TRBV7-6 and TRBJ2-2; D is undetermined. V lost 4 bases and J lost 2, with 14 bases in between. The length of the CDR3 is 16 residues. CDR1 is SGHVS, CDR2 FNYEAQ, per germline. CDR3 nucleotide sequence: TGTGCCAGCAGCTCCACGGGTTTCCCAAACACCGGGGAGCTGTTTTTT. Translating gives CASSSTGFPNTGELFF. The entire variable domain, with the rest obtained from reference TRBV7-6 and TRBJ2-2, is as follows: GAGVSQSPRYKVTKRGQDVALRCDPISGHVSLYWYRQALGQGPEFLTYFNYEAQQDKSGLPNDRFSAERPEGSISTLTIQRTEQRDSAMYRCASSSTGFPNTGELFFGEGSRLTVL.

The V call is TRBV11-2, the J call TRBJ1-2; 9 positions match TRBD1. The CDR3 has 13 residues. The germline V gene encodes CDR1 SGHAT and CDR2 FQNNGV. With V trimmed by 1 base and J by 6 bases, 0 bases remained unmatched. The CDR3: CASSLGQGDGYTF. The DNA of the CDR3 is TGTGCCAGCAGCTTAGGACAGGGGGATGGCTACACCTTC.

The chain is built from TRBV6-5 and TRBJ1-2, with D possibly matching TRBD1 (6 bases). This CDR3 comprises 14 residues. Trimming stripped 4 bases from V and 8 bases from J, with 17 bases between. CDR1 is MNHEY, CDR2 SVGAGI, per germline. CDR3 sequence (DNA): TGTGCCAGCAGTTTATACACGGGAGGGGGGGGCTACACCTTC. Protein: CASSLYTGGGGYTF.

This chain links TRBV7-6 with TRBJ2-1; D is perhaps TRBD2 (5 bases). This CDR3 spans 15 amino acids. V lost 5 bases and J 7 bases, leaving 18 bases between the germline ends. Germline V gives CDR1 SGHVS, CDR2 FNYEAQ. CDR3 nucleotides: TGTGCCAGCAGCCCTTCCTCGACGTCGGGGAATGAGCAGTTCTTC. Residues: CASSPSSTSGNEQFF.

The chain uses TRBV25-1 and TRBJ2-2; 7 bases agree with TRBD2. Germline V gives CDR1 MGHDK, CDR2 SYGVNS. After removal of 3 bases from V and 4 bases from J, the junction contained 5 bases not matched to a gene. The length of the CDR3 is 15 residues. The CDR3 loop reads CASSDTRESTGELFF. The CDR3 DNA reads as TGTGCCAGCAGTGACACGCGGGAGAGCACCGGGGAGCTGTTTTTT. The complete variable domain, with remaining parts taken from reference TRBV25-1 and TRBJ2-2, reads EADIYQTPRYLVIGTGKKITLECSQTMGHDKMYWYQQDPGMELHLIHYSYGVNSTEKGDLSSESTVSRIRTEHFPLTLESARPSHTSQYLCASSDTRESTGELFFGEGSRLTVL.

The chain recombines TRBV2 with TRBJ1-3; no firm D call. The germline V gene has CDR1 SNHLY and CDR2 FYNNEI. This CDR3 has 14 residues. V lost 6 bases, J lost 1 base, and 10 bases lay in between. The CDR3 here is CASSETYSGNTIYF. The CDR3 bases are TGTGCCAGCAGCGAAACATATTCTGGAAACACCATATATTTT.

CDR3 protein: CASTRTGGNTGELFF. CDR3 DNA sequence: TGTGCCAGCACTCGGACAGGGGGGAACACCGGGGAGCTGTTTTTT. The gene calls are TRBV9 and TRBJ2-2; 10 bases align to TRBD1. The CDR3 consists of 15 residues. V dropped 6 bases and J dropped 1; count of bases not matched to a gene: 3. CDR1 and CDR2 (germline): SGDLS, YYNGEE.

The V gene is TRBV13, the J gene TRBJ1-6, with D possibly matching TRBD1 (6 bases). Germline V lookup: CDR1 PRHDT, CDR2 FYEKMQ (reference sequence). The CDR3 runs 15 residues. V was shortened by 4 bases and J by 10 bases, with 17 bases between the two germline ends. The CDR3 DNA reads TGTGCCAGCAGCTCCCGGGGCGGACAGTACTCACCCCTCCACTTT. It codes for CASSSRGGQYSPLHF.

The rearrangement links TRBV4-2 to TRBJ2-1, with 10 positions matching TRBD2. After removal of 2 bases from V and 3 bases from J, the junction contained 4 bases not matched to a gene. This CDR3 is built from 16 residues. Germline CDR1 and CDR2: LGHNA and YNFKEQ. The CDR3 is CASSQRLAGHYNEQFF. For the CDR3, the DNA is TGTGCCAGCAGCCAAAGACTAGCGGGTCACTACAATGAGCAGTTCTTC.

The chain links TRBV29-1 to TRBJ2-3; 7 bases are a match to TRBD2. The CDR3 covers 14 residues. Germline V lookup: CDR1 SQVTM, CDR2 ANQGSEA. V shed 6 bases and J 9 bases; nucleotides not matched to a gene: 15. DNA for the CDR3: TGCAGCGTGCCGCCGGGACTATCTTCGGGGACGCAGTATTTT. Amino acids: CSVPPGLSSGTQYF.

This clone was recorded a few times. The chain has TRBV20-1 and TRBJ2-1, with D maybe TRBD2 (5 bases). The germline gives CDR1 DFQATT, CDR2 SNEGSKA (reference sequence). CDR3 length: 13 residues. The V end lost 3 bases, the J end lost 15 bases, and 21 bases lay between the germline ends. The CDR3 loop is CSASEGVTGLRFF. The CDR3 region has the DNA TGCAGTGCTAGTGAAGGTGTAACCGGACTGCGGTTCTTC.